This TCR beta chain was recovered during a study of CD8+CD57+ T cells in acquired aplastic anemia. Study overall: Sorted CD4+ and CD8+ cells yielded DNA averaging approximately 3 ug. Healthy donor CD4+ samples were sequenced to a depth that averaged roughly 10 million reads. Study-wide results and limits: In CD8+ cells, Simpson's diversity showed no significant difference between patients and controls. There were 25 to 35 CD8+ CDR3 sequences that occurred in both patients and controls.

The V gene's germline CDR1 is SGDLS and CDR2 YYNGEE. The CDR3 runs to 14 residues. With V trimmed by 0 bases and J by 8 bases, 5 bases remained unmatched. Concerning this clonotype itself: Its antigen is not identified.

TCR beta VDJ and CDR3 profiles were obtained from a genomic DNA template. A single record per CDR3 protein comes from TCRdb applying MiXCR to the reads. Among around 230,000 distinct CDR3 sequences listed, over 60% were seen once. Sequenced: sorted CD4+, CD8+, or CD8+CD57+ T cells (not recorded which) from PBMCs. This rearrangement joins TRBV9 to TRBJ2-1, with 7 nucleotides matching TRBD1. The receptor was derived from a human donor in good health. The CDR3 nucleotides read TGTGCCAGCAGCGTAGGACAGGGCAAAGATGAGCAGTTCTTC. This codes for CASSVGQGKDEQFF.